This entry lists 25 T cell receptor beta chains sequenced from one sample in a study of T cell responses to AZD1222 COVID-19 vaccine. The protocol was immunoSEQ multiplex PCR, while the TCRdb copy is restricted to in-frame clones and leaves out a portion. Here the sample spans 250,000 to 300,000 clones, 94% being singletons. The sample here was peripheral blood, taken 28 days after the second AZD1222 dose. The origin of the receptors is an adult who received the AZD1222 COVID-19 vaccine.

The chain carries TRBV28 and TRBJ1-2; D uncertain. Germline lookup yields CDR1 MDHEN and CDR2 SYDVKM. Deletions cut 1 base from V and 8 bases from J, with 5 bases between. The CDR3 totals 11 residues. The DNA of the CDR3 is TGTGCCAGCAGTTTATTCGGGGGCTACACCTTC. Encoded protein: CASSLFGGYTF.

V is TRBV7-2 and J is TRBJ2-2, with TRBD2 matching 9 bases. Per the germline V gene, CDR1 is SGHTA and CDR2 is FQGNSA. Trimming at V came to 2 bases and at J to 7 bases, leaving 8 bases not matched to a gene. The CDR3 totals 16 residues. For the CDR3, the DNA is TGTGCCAGCAGCTTATCGCGGGAGGGCCTTGGCGGGGAGCTGTTTTTT. It specifies CASSLSREGLGGELFF.

This clone has only one observation. The rearrangement links TRBV7-9 to TRBJ1-4; possible D gene TRBD1, 5 bases. Germline CDR1 SEHNR, CDR2 FQNEAQ (reference sequence). The CDR3 is 12 amino acids. V dropped 1 base and J dropped 11 bases, with 8 bases sitting between them. In DNA, the CDR3 is TGTGCCAGCAGCTTAGGGGGCGACAAACTGTTTTTT. This gives the protein CASSLGGDKLFF.

The chain is built from TRBV28 and TRBJ1-5; maybe TRBD1 (6 bases). Germline V CDR1 and CDR2: MDHEN, SYDVKM. This CDR3 comprises 15 residues. With 2 bases removed from V and 6 bases from J, the gap between germline ends came to 14 bases. The CDR3 nucleotides read TGTGCCAGCAGTTTACCCCAGGCAGGGGTTCAGCCCCAGCATTTT. Translation gives CASSLPQAGVQPQHF.

In DNA form, the CDR3 reads TGTGCCAGCAGCCAACGGCAGGCGGCTGAGCAGTTCTTC. Its translation is CASSQRQAAEQFF. The V call is TRBV3-1 (or the pseudogene TRBV3-2), the J call TRBJ2-1; D is unclear. CDR3 length equals 13 residues. Germline assignment: CDR1 LGHDT and CDR2 YNNKEL (reference sequence). V lost 2 bases, J lost 9 bases, and 11 bases lay in between.

This rearrangement joins TRBV19 to TRBJ2-1; 7 bases fit TRBD2. V was pared by 6 bases and J by 5 bases, with 4 bases of the junction left unmatched. Germline loops: CDR1 LNHDA, CDR2 SQIVND (reference sequence). The CDR3 totals 13 residues. CDR3 amino acids: CASRKSGNNEQFF. The CDR3 nucleotides read TGTGCCAGTAGAAAAAGCGGGAACAATGAGCAGTTCTTC.

V and J are TRBV7-8 and TRBJ2-7; unclear D gene. V lost 5 bases and J 4 bases, leaving 15 bases between the germline ends. CDR1 and CDR2 (germline): SGHVS, FQNEAQ. The CDR3 has 14 amino acids. The CDR3 sequence: CASSPHSRRYEQYF. CDR3 sequence (DNA): TGTGCCAGCAGCCCACATTCTAGACGGTACGAGCAGTACTTC.

The chain combines TRBV5-5 with TRBJ1-5; D is undetermined. With 0 bases removed from V and 0 bases from J, the gap between germline ends came to 7 bases. The germline V gene has CDR1 SGHKS and CDR2 YYEKEE (reference sequence). CDR3 size: 15 residues. CDR3 bases: TGTGCCAGCAGCTTGGTCTTAAATAGCAATCAGCCCCAGCATTTT. Its protein is CASSLVLNSNQPQHF. The whole variable domain, filled in from reference TRBV5-5 and TRBJ1-5, reads DAGVTQSPTHLIKTRGQQVTLRCSPISGHKSVSWYQQVLGQGPQFIFQYYEKEERGRGNFPDRFSARQFPNYSSELNVNALLLGDSALYLCASSLVLNSNQPQHFGDGTRLSIL.

The genes are TRBV28 and TRBJ1-5, with D unresolved. Germline values: CDR1 MDHEN, CDR2 SYDVKM. This CDR3 contains 15 residues. V was cut by 4 bases and J by 0 bases, with 10 bases left in between. In DNA, the CDR3 is TGTGCCAGCAGTTCTTATCGATATAGCAATCAGCCCCAGCATTTT. It translates to CASSSYRYSNQPQHF.

V and J are TRBV30 and TRBJ1-5; D remains ambiguous. V shed 0 bases and J shed 1 base, with 4 bases lying between them. This CDR3 has 13 residues. The V gene's germline CDR1 is GTSNPN and CDR2 SVGIG (reference sequence). In DNA form, the CDR3 reads TGTGCCTGGAGTGTACTCAGCAATCAGCCCCAGCATTTT. Its protein product is CAWSVLSNQPQHF.

The chain recombines TRBV11-2 with TRBJ2-1, with 9 bases fitting TRBD2. The CDR3 totals 16 residues. CDR1 and CDR2 (germline): SGHAT, FQNNGV. V dropped 0 bases and J dropped 6; count of bases not matched to a gene: 6. CDR3 nucleotides: TGTGCCAGCAGCTTAGAGGAGACTAGCGGATTCAATGAGCAGTTCTTC. This translates into CASSLEETSGFNEQFF.

CDR3 coding DNA: TGTGCCAGTAGTCCAAACCGGGATCGCAATCAGCCCCAGCATTTT. Amino acid sequence: CASSPNRDRNQPQHF. The chain couples TRBV19 to TRBJ1-5; no firm D call. CDR3 length equals 15 residues. Trimming shortened V by 5 bases and J by 2 bases, and 13 bases separated the two germline ends. Germline assignment: CDR1 LNHDA and CDR2 SQIVND (reference sequence).

The chain employs TRBV11-1 and TRBJ2-7, with 9 nucleotides matching TRBD1. V lost 5 bases to trimming and J lost 6 bases; unmatched junction nucleotides: 8. This CDR3 has 14 amino acids. From germline, CDR1 is SGHAT and CDR2 FQDESV (reference sequence). CDR3 protein: CASSLGDRVREQYF. DNA of the CDR3: TGTGCCAGCAGCCTGGGGGACAGGGTACGCGAGCAGTACTTC.

This chain links TRBV9 with TRBJ1-3; no clear D gene. The germline gives CDR1 SGDLS, CDR2 YYNGEE. The CDR3 sequence is 14 residues long. V shed 0 bases and J shed 3 bases, with 7 bases lying between them. The CDR3 sequence: CASSVEGSGNTIYF. Written as DNA, the CDR3 is TGTGCCAGCAGCGTAGAGGGAAGTGGAAACACCATATATTTT.

The chain uses TRBV19 and TRBJ1-1; perhaps TRBD1 as D (5 bases). The CDR3 has 14 residues. CDR1 and CDR2 (germline): LNHDA, SQIVND (reference sequence). The V end lost 6 bases, the J end lost 1 base, and 12 bases lay between the germline ends. CDR3 residues: CASRSSTGNTEAFF. The CDR3 nucleotides are TGTGCCAGTAGATCTTCCACAGGGAACACTGAAGCTTTCTTT.

V usage is TRBV11-2 and J usage is TRBJ1-1, with a weak D call TRBD1 (5 bases). The V end lost 4 bases, the J end lost 4 bases, and 10 bases lay between the germline ends. The CDR3 totals 13 residues. Germline V gene data show CDR1 as SGHAT and CDR2 as FQNNGV. CDR3 DNA: TGTGCCAGCAGCTCTTCAGGGTTCACTGAAGCTTTCTTT. Its protein is CASSSSGFTEAFF.

As DNA, the CDR3 is TGTGCCAGCAGCTTATCGCTAGCGGGGGCTGAGACCCAGTACTTC. This encodes CASSLSLAGAETQYF. The rearrangement links TRBV7-9 to TRBJ2-5; 10 positions match TRBD2. Germline CDR1 SEHNR, CDR2 FQNEAQ (reference sequence). The CDR3 has 15 amino acids. V shed 2 bases and J 5 bases; nucleotides not matched to a gene: 5. Looking up the rest from reference TRBV7-9 and TRBJ2-5 gives the full variable domain: DTGVSQNPRHKITKRGQNVTFRCDPISEHNRLYWYRQTLGQGPEFLTYFQNEAQLEKSRLLSDRFSAERPKGSFSTLEIQRTEQGDSAMYLCASSLSLAGAETQYFGPGTRLLVL.

The chain links TRBV28 to TRBJ1-2, with D perhaps matching TRBD1 (5 bases). The germline gives CDR1 MDHEN, CDR2 SYDVKM. This CDR3 has 15 amino acids. V was trimmed by 6 bases and J by 4 bases, leaving 18 bases between them. CDR3 amino acids: CASRTPGGVIYGYTF. The CDR3 DNA is TGTGCCAGCAGGACCCCGGGGGGGGTAATCTATGGCTACACCTTC.

This chain uses TRBV7-8 with TRBJ2-1; TRBD2 agrees at 7 bases. J lost 12 bases, V lost 5 bases, and 10 bases had no gene match. This CDR3 has 13 residues. Germline-derived CDR1 and CDR2 are SGHVS and FQNEAQ. This chain's CDR3 is CASSRPSGTRQFF. CDR3 sequence (DNA): TGTGCCAGCAGCAGACCTAGCGGCACGAGGCAGTTCTTC.

This chain uses TRBV20-1 with TRBJ2-7; 7 bases match TRBD1. After removal of 5 bases from V and 4 bases from J, the junction contained 2 bases not matched to a gene. The CDR3 runs to 11 residues. Germline-derived CDR1 and CDR2 are DFQATT and SNEGSKA (reference sequence). DNA for the CDR3: TGCAGTGCTGGGGACAGATACGAGCAGTACTTC. Protein sequence: CSAGDRYEQYF.

The chain joins TRBV28 to TRBJ2-5; D is uncertain. There are 14 residues in the CDR3. The V end was cut by 5 bases, the J end by 7 bases, with 17 bases between. Germline V gene sequence: CDR1 MDHEN, CDR2 SYDVKM. The CDR3 sequence: CASSVKTLLGTQYF. DNA for the CDR3: TGTGCCAGCAGTGTAAAGACTCTGTTAGGGACCCAGTACTTC. The whole variable domain, filled in from reference TRBV28 and TRBJ2-5, reads DVKVTQSSRYLVKRTGEKVFLECVQDMDHENMFWYRQDPGLGLRLIYFSYDVKMKEKGDIPEGYSVSREKKERFSLILESASTNQTSMYLCASSVKTLLGTQYFGPGTRLLVL.

The V call is TRBV10-1, the J call TRBJ2-1, with 10 positions matching TRBD2. The CDR3 length is 13 residues. Per germline, CDR1 WNHNN and CDR2 SYGVQD (reference sequence). Trimming removed 7 bases from V and 7 bases from J; junction bases left unmatched: 4. CDR3 bases: TGCGCCAGCACCGCGGGACTAGCGAATGAGCAGTTCTTC. Encoded protein: CASTAGLANEQFF.

Written as DNA, the CDR3 is TGTGCCAGCAGCTTACGACAGGGAAGGAATGAAAAACTGTTTTTT. Protein product: CASSLRQGRNEKLFF. The rearrangement uses TRBV11-2 and TRBJ1-4, with 7 bases matching TRBD1. J gave up 5 bases and V 2 bases, and 5 bases lay outside the gene matches. In germline, CDR1 is SGHAT, CDR2 FQNNGV. The CDR3 runs 15 residues.

The V call is TRBV4-3, the J call TRBJ1-2; maybe TRBD1 (5 bases). Trimming took off 0 bases at V and 4 bases at J, with 12 bases between the two ends. Germline-derived CDR1 and CDR2 are LGHNA and YSLEER. The CDR3 length is 15 residues. CDR3 DNA: TGCGCCAGCAGCCAAGATCGGGGGATCCCCTATGGCTACACCTTC. Protein product: CASSQDRGIPYGYTF.

This chain joins TRBV28 and TRBJ1-1; TRBD1 might be the D (6 bases). Germline values: CDR1 MDHEN, CDR2 SYDVKM. Between the trimmed V and J ends, which lost 2 bases and 3 bases, there was a span of 13 bases. This CDR3 has 15 residues. The CDR3 loop is CASSLSLAGDTEAFF. DNA for the CDR3: TGTGCCAGCAGTTTAAGTCTGGCAGGGGACACTGAAGCTTTCTTT.